A selection of T cell receptor beta chains follows, all from one sample in a study of T-cell memory formation after mild COVID-19. One entry per CDR3 protein, called by TCRdb with MiXCR from the 5' RACE reads. The profile shows around 200,000 distinct CDR3 sequences, around 25% of them singletons. Material for sequencing was PBMCs or a T cell subset sorted from them (not recorded which). Every receptor here comes from an adult woman who had mild COVID-19 (a few samples of this study predate the infection). Cell type and time point are not known. The CDR3 runs from the conserved cysteine through the conserved F or W. The D gene is left open where the match is weak. Size is stated for part of the rows, as once, few or many counts, or as a class when the clone is expanded.

v_call,clone_size,d_call,j_call,cdr3_aa,cdr3_nt
TRBV7-2,few,-,TRBJ2-2,CASSGGWAAGELFF,TGTGCCAGCAGCGGAGGGTGGGCGGCCGGGGAGCTGTTTTTT
TRBV12-3/TRBV12-4,-,-,TRBJ2-7,CASSFLLRNSYEQYF,TGTGCCAGCAGTTTCTTACTCAGAAACTCCTACGAGCAGTACTTC
TRBV7-9,-,TRBD2,TRBJ2-7,CASSSGTSGFYEQYF,TGTGCCAGCAGCTCCGGGACTAGCGGATTTTACGAGCAGTACTTC
TRBV7-8,-,-,TRBJ1-2,CASSLARADNYGYTF,TGTGCCAGCAGCTTAGCCCGGGCCGACAACTATGGCTACACCTTC
TRBV20-1,-,-,TRBJ2-5,CSARVGRAGETQYF,TGCAGTGCTAGAGTTGGGCGCGCTGGAGAGACCCAGTACTTC
TRBV18,-,TRBD1,TRBJ1-2,CASSPTGGVVDGYTF,TGTGCCAGCTCACCAACAGGGGGAGTGGTCGATGGCTACACCTTC
TRBV6-2/TRBV6-3,-,-,TRBJ2-6,CASSSAGGANVLTF,TGTGCCAGCAGTTCCGCTGGGGGGGCCAACGTCCTGACTTTC
TRBV6-1,few,-,TRBJ2-7,CASSEAGGGYEQYF,TGTGCCAGCAGTGAAGCAGGTGGCGGGTACGAGCAGTACTTC
TRBV5-1,-,TRBD1,TRBJ1-2,CASSGGTGANYGYTF,TGCGCCAGCAGCGGGGGGACAGGCGCCAACTATGGCTACACCTTC
TRBV12-3/TRBV12-4,-,-,TRBJ1-2,CATRTPYGYTF,TGTGCCACCAGGACACCCTATGGCTACACCTTC
TRBV12-3/TRBV12-4,many,-,TRBJ2-2,CASSQGTGELFF,TGTGCCAGCAGCCAGGGAACCGGGGAGCTGTTTTTT
TRBV7-7,few,-,TRBJ2-5,CASSLGLEGASKYGETQYF,TGTGCTAGCAGCTTAGGTCTTGAAGGAGCATCCAAGTATGGGGAGACCCAGTACTTC
TRBV5-5,few,TRBD2,TRBJ2-3,CASSFLLTRLALADTQYF,TGTGCCAGCAGCTTCCTTCTAACCCGACTAGCACTCGCAGATACGCAGTATTTT
TRBV4-3,few,-,TRBJ2-5,CASSQDPAGETQYF,TGCGCCAGCAGCCAAGATCCGGCGGGTGAGACCCAGTACTTC
TRBV5-1,few,-,TRBJ1-3,CASSSLKGGNTIYF,TGCGCCAGCAGCTCCCTCAAGGGGGGAAACACCATATATTTT
TRBV20-1,-,-,TRBJ2-1,CSARETTGSSYNEQFF,TGCAGTGCTAGAGAGACGACAGGAAGCTCCTACAATGAGCAGTTCTTC
TRBV13,few,-,TRBJ1-1,CASSFGGARTEAFF,TGTGCCAGCAGCTTTGGGGGGGCGCGTACTGAAGCTTTCTTT
TRBV7-6,-,-,TRBJ2-2,CASSLVSATGELFF,TGTGCCAGCAGCTTAGTATCTGCGACCGGGGAGCTGTTTTTT
TRBV9,few,-,TRBJ1-1,CASSPQNREAEAFF,TGTGCCAGCAGCCCCCAGAACAGGGAAGCTGAAGCTTTCTTT
TRBV9,-,TRBD1,TRBJ1-3,CASSNRPGTGGSGNTIYF,TGTGCCAGCAGCAACCGTCCCGGGACAGGGGGCTCCGGAAACACCATATATTTT
TRBV3-1,-,TRBD1,TRBJ1-2,CASSQGTVYGYTF,TGTGCCAGCAGCCAGGGGACAGTCTATGGCTACACCTTC
TRBV9,-,-,TRBJ2-2,CASSVRNTGELFF,TGTGCCAGCAGCGTGAGAAACACCGGGGAGCTGTTTTTT
TRBV12-3/TRBV12-4,few,TRBD1,TRBJ1-5,CASTMGQTQPQHF,TGTGCCAGCACCATGGGACAGACCCAGCCCCAGCATTTT
TRBV5-5,-,TRBD1,TRBJ2-7,CASSLPPGQGHEQYF,TGTGCCAGCAGCTTGCCCCCGGGACAGGGACACGAGCAGTACTTC
TRBV12-3/TRBV12-4,-,TRBD2,TRBJ2-5,CASSFSLAGGLQETQYF,TGTGCCAGCAGTTTTAGCCTAGCGGGGGGTCTCCAAGAGACCCAGTACTTC
TRBV14,-,TRBD1,TRBJ1-2,CASSRSPGTGNRWLHANYGYTF,TGTGCCAGCAGCCGAAGTCCCGGGACAGGTAACAGGTGGCTCCACGCTAACTATGGCTACACCTTC
TRBV6-5,-,TRBD1,TRBJ2-7,CATEGDSSYEQYF,TGTGCCACCGAGGGGGACAGCTCCTACGAGCAGTACTTC
TRBV13,few,-,TRBJ2-1,CASSLGGRENEQFF,TGTGCCAGCAGCTTAGGAGGACGGGAAAATGAGCAGTTCTTC
TRBV12-5,-,-,TRBJ1-2,CASGGQNNYGYTF,TGTGCTAGTGGTGGACAGAACAACTATGGCTACACCTTC
TRBV4-3,-,-,TRBJ2-1,CASSQAESSVYYSNEQFF,TGCGCCAGCAGCCAAGCTGAGTCTAGCGTATATTACAGCAATGAGCAGTTCTTC
TRBV18,-,TRBD2,TRBJ2-1,CASSPRRTSQPNEQFF,TGTGCCAGCTCACCACGGCGGACTAGCCAACCTAATGAGCAGTTCTTC
TRBV7-2,few,TRBD2,TRBJ2-7,CASTPGGLAGYEQYF,TGTGCCAGCACCCCAGGCGGGCTAGCGGGCTACGAGCAGTACTTC
TRBV28,-,TRBD1,TRBJ2-7,CASSWDRGAYEQYF,TGTGCCAGCAGTTGGGACAGGGGGGCCTACGAGCAGTACTTC
TRBV12-3/TRBV12-4,few,TRBD1,TRBJ1-2,CASSLLDRVPRDYGYTF,TGTGCCAGCAGTTTGTTGGACAGGGTCCCCCGGGACTATGGCTACACCTTC
TRBV29-1,-,TRBD1,TRBJ2-1,CSVEWDRVDLAQFF,TGCAGCGTTGAATGGGACAGGGTGGACTTGGCGCAGTTCTTC
TRBV7-3,-,-,TRBJ1-1,CASSPQGREDTEAFF,TGTGCCAGCAGCCCTCAGGGGAGGGAGGACACTGAAGCTTTCTTT
TRBV5-1,-,TRBD2,TRBJ2-1,CASSFHRTSGPAENHEQFF,TGCGCCAGCAGCTTCCACCGGACTAGCGGCCCGGCTGAGAATCATGAGCAGTTCTTC
TRBV21-1,-,-,TRBJ2-5,CASSKAEGGPWETQYF,TGTGCCAGCAGCAAAGCGGAGGGGGGGCCATGGGAGACCCAGTACTTC
TRBV29-1,-,-,TRBJ2-1,CSGKIAEHNEQFF,TGCAGCGGGAAAATAGCGGAGCACAATGAGCAGTTCTTC
TRBV28,-,TRBD1,TRBJ2-6,CASTGGSGANVLTF,TGTGCCAGTACAGGGGGCTCTGGGGCCAACGTCCTGACTTTC